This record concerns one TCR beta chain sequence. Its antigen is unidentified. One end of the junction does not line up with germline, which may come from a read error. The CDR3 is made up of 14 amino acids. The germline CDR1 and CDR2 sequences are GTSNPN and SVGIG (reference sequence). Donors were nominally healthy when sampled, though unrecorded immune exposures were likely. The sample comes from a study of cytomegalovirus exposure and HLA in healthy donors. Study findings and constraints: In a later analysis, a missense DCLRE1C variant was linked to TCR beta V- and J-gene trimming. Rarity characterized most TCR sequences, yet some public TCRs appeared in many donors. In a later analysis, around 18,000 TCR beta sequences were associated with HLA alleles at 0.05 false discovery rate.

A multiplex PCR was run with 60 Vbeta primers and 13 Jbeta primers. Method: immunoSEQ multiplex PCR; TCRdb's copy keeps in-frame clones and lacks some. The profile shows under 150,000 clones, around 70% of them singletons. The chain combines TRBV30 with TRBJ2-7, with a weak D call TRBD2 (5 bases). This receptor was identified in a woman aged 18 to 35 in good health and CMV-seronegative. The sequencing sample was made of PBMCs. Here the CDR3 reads CAWSPAAISYGQYF. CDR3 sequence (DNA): TGTGCCTGGAGCCCAGCGGCCATCTCCTACGGGCAGTACTTC.